One and the same sample provided the 2 T cell receptor beta chains below, sequenced in a study of shared clonotypes between healthy human individuals. Some clones are missing from TCRdb's copy, which holds only in-frame ones; the method was immunoSEQ multiplex PCR. The sample holds over 1.4 million clones, roughly 96% seen once. The specimen sequenced was naive CD4+ T cells sorted from blood. Documented subset: CD45RA+ positively selected. All receptors come from a man aged 30 to 45 in good health.

The chain links TRBV7-8 to TRBJ1-5; D remains unclear. The length of the CDR3 is 13 residues. Germline V gene sequence: CDR1 SGHVS, CDR2 FQNEAQ. The V gene lost 4 bases and the J gene lost 2 bases, with 6 bases spanning the gap. The CDR3 DNA follows: TGTGCCAGCAGCTCCGATGGCAATCAGCCCCAGCATTTT. Translating gives CASSSDGNQPQHF.

The table lists this clone with a count of one. This rearrangement joins TRBV14 to TRBJ1-1; D is undetermined. Germline CDR1 and CDR2: SGHDN and FVKESK. This CDR3 region has 15 residues. V gave up 2 bases and J gave up 1 base, with 11 bases separating them. The CDR3 nucleotides are TGTGCCAGCAGCCAACAGCAGATTGGGAACACTGAAGCTTTCTTT. Amino acids: CASSQQQIGNTEAFF.